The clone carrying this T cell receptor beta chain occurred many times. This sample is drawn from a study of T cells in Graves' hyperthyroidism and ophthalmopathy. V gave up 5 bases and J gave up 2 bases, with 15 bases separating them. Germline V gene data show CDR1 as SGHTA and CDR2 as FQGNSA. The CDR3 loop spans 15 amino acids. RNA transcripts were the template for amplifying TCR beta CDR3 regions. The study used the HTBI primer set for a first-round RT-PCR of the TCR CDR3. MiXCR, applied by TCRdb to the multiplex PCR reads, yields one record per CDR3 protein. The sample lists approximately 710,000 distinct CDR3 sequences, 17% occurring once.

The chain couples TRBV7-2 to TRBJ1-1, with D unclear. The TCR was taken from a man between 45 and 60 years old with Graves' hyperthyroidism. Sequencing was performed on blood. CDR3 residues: CASSHSGQTNTEAFF. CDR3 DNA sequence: TGTGCCAGCAGCCATTCGGGCCAGACAAACACTGAAGCTTTCTTT.